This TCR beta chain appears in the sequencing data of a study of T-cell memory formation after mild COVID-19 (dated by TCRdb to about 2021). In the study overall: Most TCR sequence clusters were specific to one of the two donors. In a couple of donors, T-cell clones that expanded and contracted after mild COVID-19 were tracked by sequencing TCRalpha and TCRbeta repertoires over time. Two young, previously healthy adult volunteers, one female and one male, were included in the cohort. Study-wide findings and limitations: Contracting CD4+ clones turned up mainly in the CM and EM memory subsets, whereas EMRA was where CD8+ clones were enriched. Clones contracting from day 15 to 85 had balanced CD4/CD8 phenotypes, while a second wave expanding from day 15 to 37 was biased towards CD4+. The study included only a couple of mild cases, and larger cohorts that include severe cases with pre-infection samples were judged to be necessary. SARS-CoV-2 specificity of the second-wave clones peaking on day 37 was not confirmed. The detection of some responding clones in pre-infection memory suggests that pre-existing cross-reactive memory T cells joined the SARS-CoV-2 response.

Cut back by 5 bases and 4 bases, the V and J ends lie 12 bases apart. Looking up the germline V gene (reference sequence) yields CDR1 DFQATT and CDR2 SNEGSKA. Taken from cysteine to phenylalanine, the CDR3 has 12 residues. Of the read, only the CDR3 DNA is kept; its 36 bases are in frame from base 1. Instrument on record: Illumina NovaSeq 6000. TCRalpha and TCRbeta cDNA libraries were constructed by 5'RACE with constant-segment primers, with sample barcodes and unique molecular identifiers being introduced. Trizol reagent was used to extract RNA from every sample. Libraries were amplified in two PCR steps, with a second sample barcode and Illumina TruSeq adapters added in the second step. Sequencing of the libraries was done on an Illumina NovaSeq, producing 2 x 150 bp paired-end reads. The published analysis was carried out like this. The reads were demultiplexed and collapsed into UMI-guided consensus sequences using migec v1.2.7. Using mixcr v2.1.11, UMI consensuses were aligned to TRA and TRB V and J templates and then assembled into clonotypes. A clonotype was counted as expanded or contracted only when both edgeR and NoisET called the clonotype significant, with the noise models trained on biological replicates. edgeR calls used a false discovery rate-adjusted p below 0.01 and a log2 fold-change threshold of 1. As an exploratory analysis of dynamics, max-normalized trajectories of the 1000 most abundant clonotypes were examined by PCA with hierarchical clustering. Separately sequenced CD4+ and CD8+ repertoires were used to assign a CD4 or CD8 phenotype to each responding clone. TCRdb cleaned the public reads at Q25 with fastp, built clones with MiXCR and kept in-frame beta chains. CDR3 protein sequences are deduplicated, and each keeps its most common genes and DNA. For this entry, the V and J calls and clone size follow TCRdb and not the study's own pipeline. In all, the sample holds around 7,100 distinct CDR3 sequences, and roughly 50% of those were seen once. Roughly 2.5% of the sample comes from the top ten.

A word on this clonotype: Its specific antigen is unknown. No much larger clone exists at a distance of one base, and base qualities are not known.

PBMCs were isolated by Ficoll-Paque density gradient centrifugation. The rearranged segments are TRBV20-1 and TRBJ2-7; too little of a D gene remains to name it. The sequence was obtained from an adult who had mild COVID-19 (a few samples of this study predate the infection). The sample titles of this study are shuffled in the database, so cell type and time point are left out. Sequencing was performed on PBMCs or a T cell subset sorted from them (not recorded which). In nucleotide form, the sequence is TGCAGTGCTCCCTGGGTTGGGTACGAGCAGTACTTC. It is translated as CSAPWVGYEQYF.